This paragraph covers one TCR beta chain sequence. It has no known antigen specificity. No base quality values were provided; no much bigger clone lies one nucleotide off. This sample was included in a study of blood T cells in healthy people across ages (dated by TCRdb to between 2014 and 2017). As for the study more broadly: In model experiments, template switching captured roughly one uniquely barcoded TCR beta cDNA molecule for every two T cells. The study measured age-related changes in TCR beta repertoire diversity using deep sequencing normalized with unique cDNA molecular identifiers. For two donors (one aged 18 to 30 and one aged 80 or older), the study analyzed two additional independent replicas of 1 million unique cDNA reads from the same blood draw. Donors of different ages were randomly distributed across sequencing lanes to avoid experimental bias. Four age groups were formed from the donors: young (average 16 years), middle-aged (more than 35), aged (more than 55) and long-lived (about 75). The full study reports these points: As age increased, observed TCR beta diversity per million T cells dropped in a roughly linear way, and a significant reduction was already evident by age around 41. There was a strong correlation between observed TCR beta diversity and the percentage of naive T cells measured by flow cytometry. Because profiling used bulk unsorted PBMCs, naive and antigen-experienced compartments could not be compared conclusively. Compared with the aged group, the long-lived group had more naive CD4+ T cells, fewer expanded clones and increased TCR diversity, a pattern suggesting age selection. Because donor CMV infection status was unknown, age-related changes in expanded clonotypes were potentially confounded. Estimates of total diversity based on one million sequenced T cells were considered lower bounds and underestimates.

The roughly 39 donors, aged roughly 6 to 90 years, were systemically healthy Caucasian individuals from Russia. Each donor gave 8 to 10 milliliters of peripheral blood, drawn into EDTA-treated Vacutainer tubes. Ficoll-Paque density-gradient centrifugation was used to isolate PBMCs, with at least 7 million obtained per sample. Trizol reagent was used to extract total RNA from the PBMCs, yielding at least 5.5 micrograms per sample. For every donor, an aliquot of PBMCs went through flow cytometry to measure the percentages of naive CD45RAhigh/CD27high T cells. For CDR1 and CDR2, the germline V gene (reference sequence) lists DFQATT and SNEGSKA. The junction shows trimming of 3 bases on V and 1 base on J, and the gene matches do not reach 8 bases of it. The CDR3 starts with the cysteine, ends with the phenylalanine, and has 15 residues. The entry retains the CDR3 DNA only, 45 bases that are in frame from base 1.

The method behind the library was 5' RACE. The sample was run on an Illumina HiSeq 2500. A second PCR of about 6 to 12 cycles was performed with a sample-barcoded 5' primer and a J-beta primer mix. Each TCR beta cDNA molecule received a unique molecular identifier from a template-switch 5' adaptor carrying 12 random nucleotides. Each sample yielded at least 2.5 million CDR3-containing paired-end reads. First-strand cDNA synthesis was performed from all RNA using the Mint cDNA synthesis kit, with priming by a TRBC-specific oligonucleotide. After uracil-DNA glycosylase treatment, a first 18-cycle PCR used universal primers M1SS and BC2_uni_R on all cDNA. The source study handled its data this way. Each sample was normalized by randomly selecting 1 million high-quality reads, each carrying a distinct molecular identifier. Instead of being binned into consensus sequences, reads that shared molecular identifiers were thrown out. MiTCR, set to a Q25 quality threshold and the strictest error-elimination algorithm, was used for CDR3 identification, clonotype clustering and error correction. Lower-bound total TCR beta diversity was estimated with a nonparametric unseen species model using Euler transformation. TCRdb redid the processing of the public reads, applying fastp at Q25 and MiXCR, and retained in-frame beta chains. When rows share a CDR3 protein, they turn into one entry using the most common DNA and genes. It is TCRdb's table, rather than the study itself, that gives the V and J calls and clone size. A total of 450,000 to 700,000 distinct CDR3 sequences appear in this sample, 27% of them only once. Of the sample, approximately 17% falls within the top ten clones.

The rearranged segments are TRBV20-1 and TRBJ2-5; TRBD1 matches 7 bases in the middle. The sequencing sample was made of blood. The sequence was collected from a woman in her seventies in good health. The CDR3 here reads CSASSPGGFQETQYF. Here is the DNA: TGCAGTGCTAGTAGTCCAGGGGGTTTCCAAGAGACCCAGTACTTC.